This T cell receptor (beta chain) was sequenced in a study of T cell responses to AZD1222 COVID-19 vaccine. Sequenced by immunoSEQ multiplex PCR; TCRdb stores in-frame clones only, minus some. The sample consists of roughly 170,000 clones, around 93% of them appearing once. This CDR3 is built from 18 residues. Trimming pared 4 bases from V and 4 bases from J, leaving 25 bases between. Germline V gives CDR1 LGHDT, CDR2 YNNKEL (reference sequence). Comment on this clone: What it binds is not known.

Findings and caveats of the study: The number of AZD1222 recipients seropositive at baseline was only 6 or 7. Most donors were white British and more were female, and clonal diversity was possibly underestimated.

The rearrangement links TRBV3-1 (or the pseudogene TRBV3-2) to TRBJ2-5; D could derive from TRBD1 or TRBD2 (7 bases each). Sequences were derived from peripheral blood, sampled on day 0 of AZD1222 vaccination. The receptor's source is an adult in good health. CDR3 sequence: CASSPGGTTPMRGETQYF. As DNA, the CDR3 is TGTGCCAGCAGCCCAGGGGGGACTACTCCGATGAGGGGAGAGACCCAGTACTTC.